This TCR beta chain emerged from a study of blood T cell repertoires in COVID-19 (TCRdb year 2020). At the level of the whole study: Samples covering the acute and convalescent phases of COVID-19 were provided by collaborators in the United States, Italy and Spain. The dataset comprised deeply sampled blood TCRbeta repertoires from subjects exposed to, actively infected with, or recovered from COVID-19. The samples were drawn from the first 160 participants of the ongoing ImmuneRACE study and from over a thousand subjects provided by 6 global collaborators. Nearly every sample came with metadata listing a de-identified subject ID, COVID-19 status, age in years and sex. Where available, HLA class I and class II types were taken from metadata supplied by the sample provider and were not determined by assay-based typing. The material from the prospective study consisted of cDNA or gDNA derived from T cells, B-cell-depleted T cells, or PBMCs. The repertoires were released in a freely available public database meant as a resource for research on the immune response to SARS-CoV-2.

TCRbeta CDR3 regions were amplified from genomic DNA by means of the immunoSEQ Assay, a bias-controlled multiplex PCR. As for the authors' bioinformatics: The number of nucleated cells in each sample was estimated by amplification of reference gene primers within the assay. To quantify the absolute abundance of each unique TCRbeta CDR3 rearrangement, sequence reads were collapsed and filtered. For each sample, productive Simpson clonality was calculated as the square root of Simpson's diversity index over productive rearrangements. The clones in this table, taken by TCRdb from immuneACCESS, are in-frame only. Not every clone is retained; where verified, under half of the shortfall comes from an unresolved V gene, and the cause of the rest is unknown. Clone size and V and J calls were adopted from that table, with D and trimming inferred from the DNA. The sample yields around 320,000 clones; roughly nine tenths were counted once. The ten largest clones take up about 4.2% of the sample.

V sheds 5 bases and J sheds 3 bases, leaving 13 bases between their ends. The CDR3, from cysteine to phenylalanine, totals 14 residues. Only the CDR3 DNA is retained, 42 bases long and in frame from the first base. CDR1 and CDR2, per the germline V gene (reference sequence), are SEHNR and FQNEAQ. Participants in the prospective study were aged about 18 to 95 years, lived in 20 to 30 United States geographic areas, and enrolled through a virtual design. In the prospective study, participants were assigned to cohorts based on the clinical history participants reported in a screening survey and a study questionnaire. A participant counted as exposed if, within 2 weeks of entering the study, that participant had been in contact with someone who had a PCR-confirmed or clinician-diagnosed COVID-19 case. In the prospective study, mobile phlebotomists collected whole blood, serum and a nasopharyngeal or oropharyngeal swab from each participant. Participants in the prospective study had the option to provide additional blood draws and questionnaires over a roughly 2-month period. Before DNA extraction, prospective study blood samples were shipped either frozen or at room temperature.

As to this clone: What this receptor recognizes is not known. Base qualities are not recorded, but no much larger clone differs from it by a single base.

Broader findings and caveats from the paper: The amount of clinical and demographic metadata varied by source and participant and was provided uncurated.

Specimen: PBMCs or T cells enriched from blood (not recorded which). The receptor was derived from a young woman who had been exposed to COVID-19. This sequence uses TRBV7-9 and TRBJ1-1, and the D gene may be TRBD1, 5 bases matching. The CDR3 region reads CASSPGGTHTEAFF. In nucleotide form, the sequence is TGTGCCAGCAGCCCCGGGGGTACGCACACTGAAGCTTTCTTT.